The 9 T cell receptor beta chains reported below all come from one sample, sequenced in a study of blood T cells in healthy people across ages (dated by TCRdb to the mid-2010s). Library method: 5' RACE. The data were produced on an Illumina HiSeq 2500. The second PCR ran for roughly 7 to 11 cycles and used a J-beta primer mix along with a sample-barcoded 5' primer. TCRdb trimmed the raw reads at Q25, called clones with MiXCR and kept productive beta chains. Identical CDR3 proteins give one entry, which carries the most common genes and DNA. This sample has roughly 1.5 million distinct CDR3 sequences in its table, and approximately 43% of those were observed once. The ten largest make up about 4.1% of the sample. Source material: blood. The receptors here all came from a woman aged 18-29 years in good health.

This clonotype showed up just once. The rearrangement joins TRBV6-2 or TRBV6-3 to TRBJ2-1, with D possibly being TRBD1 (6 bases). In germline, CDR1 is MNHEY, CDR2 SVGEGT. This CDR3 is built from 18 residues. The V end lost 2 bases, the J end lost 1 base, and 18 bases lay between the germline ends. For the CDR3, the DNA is TGTGCCAGCAGTTACAACCCCCTACAGGGTTTGTCCTACAATGAGCAGTTCTTC. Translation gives CASSYNPLQGLSYNEQFF.

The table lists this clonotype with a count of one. The CDR3 bases are TGTGCCAGCAGTTTAAGGGGGAGGACCGGGGAGCTGTTTTTT. Its translation: CASSLRGRTGELFF. The chain carries TRBV28 and TRBJ2-2, with D perhaps TRBD1 or TRBD2 (6 bases each). Germline CDR1 MDHEN, CDR2 SYDVKM. V lost 2 bases and J lost 5, with 9 bases in between. This CDR3 comprises 14 residues.

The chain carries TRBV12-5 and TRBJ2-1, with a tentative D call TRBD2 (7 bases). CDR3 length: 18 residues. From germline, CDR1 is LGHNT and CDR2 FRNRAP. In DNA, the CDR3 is TGTGGTTTAGTGATCGAAATGGGGGGGCCGGTGTTTTACAATGAGCAGTTCTTC. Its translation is CGLVIEMGGPVFYNEQFF.

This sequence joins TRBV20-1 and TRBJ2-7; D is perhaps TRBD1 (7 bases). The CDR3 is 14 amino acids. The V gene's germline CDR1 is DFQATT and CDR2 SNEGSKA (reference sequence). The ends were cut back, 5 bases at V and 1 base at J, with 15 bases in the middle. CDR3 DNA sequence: TGCAGTGCTGGGCTACAGGGGAGGTCCTACGAGCAGTACTTC. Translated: CSAGLQGRSYEQYF.

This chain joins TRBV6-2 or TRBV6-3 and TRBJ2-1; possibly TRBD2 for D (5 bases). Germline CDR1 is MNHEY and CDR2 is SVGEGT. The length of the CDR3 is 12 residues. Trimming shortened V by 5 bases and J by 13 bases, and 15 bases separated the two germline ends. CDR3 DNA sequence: TGTGCCAGCAGTCCTCGGACTCGCGGACAGTTCTTC. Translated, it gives CASSPRTRGQFF.

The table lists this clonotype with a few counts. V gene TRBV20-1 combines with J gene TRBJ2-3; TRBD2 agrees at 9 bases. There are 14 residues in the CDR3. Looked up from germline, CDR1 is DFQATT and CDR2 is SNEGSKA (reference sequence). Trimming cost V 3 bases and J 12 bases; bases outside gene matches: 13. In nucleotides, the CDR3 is TGCAGTGCTAGCCGGCGGGAGGGCCACTCAGTTCAGTATTTT. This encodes CSASRREGHSVQYF.

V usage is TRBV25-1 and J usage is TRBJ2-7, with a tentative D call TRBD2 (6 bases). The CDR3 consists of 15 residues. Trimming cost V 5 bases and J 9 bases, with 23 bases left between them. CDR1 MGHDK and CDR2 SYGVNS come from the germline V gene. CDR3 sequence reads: CASSPPGGLEPSQYF. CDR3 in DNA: TGTGCCAGCAGTCCCCCCGGGGGACTCGAGCCCTCGCAGTACTTC.

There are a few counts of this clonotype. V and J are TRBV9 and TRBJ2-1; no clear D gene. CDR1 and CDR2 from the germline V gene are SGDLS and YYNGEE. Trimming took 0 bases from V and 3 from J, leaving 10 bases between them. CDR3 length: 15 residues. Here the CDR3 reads CASSVDGDNYNEQFF. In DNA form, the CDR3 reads TGTGCCAGCAGCGTAGATGGGGATAACTACAATGAGCAGTTCTTC. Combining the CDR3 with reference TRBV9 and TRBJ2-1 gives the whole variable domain DSGVTQTPKHLITATGQRVTLRCSPRSGDLSVYWYQQSLDQGLQFLIQYYNGEERAKGNILERFSAQQFPDLHSELNLSSLELGDSALYFCASSVDGDNYNEQFFGPGTRLTVL.

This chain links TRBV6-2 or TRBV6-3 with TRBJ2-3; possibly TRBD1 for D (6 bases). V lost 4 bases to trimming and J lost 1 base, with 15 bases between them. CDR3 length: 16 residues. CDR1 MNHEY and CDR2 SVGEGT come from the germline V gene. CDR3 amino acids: CASSSGTTQRTDTQYF. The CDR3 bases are TGTGCCAGCAGTTCTGGGACAACTCAGCGCACAGATACGCAGTATTTT.